This entry describes one T cell receptor beta chain. PCR was performed a second time for about 6 to 12 cycles using a sample-barcoded 5' primer and a J-beta primer mix. TCRdb re-derived calls from the 5' RACE reads in MiXCR, one entry per CDR3 protein. The data show over 1.5 million distinct CDR3 sequences, just under 50% seen once. The data stem from a study of blood T cells in healthy people across ages. Per germline, CDR1 SEHNR and CDR2 FQNEAQ (reference sequence). The CDR3 runs 11 residues. Trimming took 2 bases from V and 7 from J, leaving 5 bases between them. The V gene is TRBV7-9, the J gene TRBJ1-1; D gene unclear. The receptor comes from a woman in her 40s in good health. Sequencing was performed on blood. The chain's CDR3 is CASSLKGEAFF. The CDR3 nucleotides read TGTGCCAGCAGCTTAAAGGGTGAAGCTTTCTTT.